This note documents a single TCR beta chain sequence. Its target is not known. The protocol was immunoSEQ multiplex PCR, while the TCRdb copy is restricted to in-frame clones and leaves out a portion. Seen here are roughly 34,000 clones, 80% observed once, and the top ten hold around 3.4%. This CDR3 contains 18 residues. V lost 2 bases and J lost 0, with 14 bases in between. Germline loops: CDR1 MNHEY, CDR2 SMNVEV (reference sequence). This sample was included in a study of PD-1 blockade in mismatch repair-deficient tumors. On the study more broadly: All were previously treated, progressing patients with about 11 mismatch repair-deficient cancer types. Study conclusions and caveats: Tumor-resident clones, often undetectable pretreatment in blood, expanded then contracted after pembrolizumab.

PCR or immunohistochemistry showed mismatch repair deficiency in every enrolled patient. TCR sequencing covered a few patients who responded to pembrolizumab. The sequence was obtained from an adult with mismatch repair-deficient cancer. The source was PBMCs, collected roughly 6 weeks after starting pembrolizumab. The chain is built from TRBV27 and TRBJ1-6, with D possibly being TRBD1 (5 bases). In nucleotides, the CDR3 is TGTGCCAGCAGTTTAAGCGACAGCCAGACCTCCTATAATTCACCCCTCCACTTT. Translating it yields CASSLSDSQTSYNSPLHF.